Listed here are 21 T cell receptor beta chains from one sample, sequenced in a study of blood T cell repertoires in COVID-19. The repertoire was sequenced with immunoSEQ multiplex PCR; TCRdb's copy has only in-frame clones and lacks some. The sample carries about 180,000 clones, 89% recorded once. Sequenced input: peripheral blood. These TCRs come from a man between 18 and 35 years old who had recovered from COVID-19.

This clone has just one count. The chain carries TRBV11-3 and TRBJ1-1, with D hard to call. Germline assignment: CDR1 SGHNT and CDR2 YENEEA. The V end lost 1 base, the J end lost 4 bases, and 22 bases lay between the germline ends. The CDR3 totals 18 residues. For the CDR3, the DNA is TGTGCCAGCAGCTTAGGCCCCCCCCCGGGAGGGAACGGCACTGAAGCTTTCTTT. It specifies CASSLGPPPGGNGTEAFF.

The chain joins TRBV27 to TRBJ2-7; D might be TRBD2 (5 bases). CDR1 is MNHEY and CDR2 is SMNVEV in the germline V gene (reference sequence). V lost 11 bases and J lost 1, with 15 bases in between. CDR3 size: 13 residues. Written as DNA, the CDR3 is TGTGCCGGCACCTCTGGACTTTCCTACGAGCAGTACTTC. Protein: CAGTSGLSYEQYF.

The gene calls are TRBV7-2 and TRBJ2-7; 9 nucleotides align to TRBD1. Germline V gene lookup returns CDR1 SGHTA and CDR2 FQGNSA. Trimming removed 0 bases from V and 7 bases from J; junction bases left unmatched: 4. The CDR3 sequence is 14 residues long. CDR3 amino acids: CASSLAQGAREQYF. The CDR3 coding sequence is TGTGCCAGCAGCTTAGCACAGGGGGCAAGAGAGCAGTACTTC.

The V call is TRBV5-1, the J call TRBJ2-3, with D possibly TRBD2 on 6 matching bases. V gave up 0 bases and J gave up 2 bases, with 13 bases separating them. Germline lookup yields CDR1 SGHRS and CDR2 YFSETQ. The CDR3 is made up of 16 amino acids. The CDR3 bases are TGCGCCAGCAGCTTGGTAGGAACGGGAGCCACAGATACGCAGTATTTT. Encoded protein: CASSLVGTGATDTQYF.

The chain combines TRBV10-3 with TRBJ2-6, with D possibly TRBD2 on 5 matching bases. CDR3 length: 15 amino acids. The V end lost 4 bases, the J end lost 4 bases, and 11 bases lay between the germline ends. Germline CDR1 ENHRY, CDR2 SYGVKD. The CDR3: CAISATGVGANVLTF. The CDR3 DNA reads as TGTGCCATCAGTGCAACCGGGGTCGGGGCCAACGTCCTGACTTTC.

This chain uses TRBV27 with TRBJ2-2; TRBD2 agrees at 7 bases. Trimming at V came to 6 bases and at J to 5 bases, leaving 3 bases not matched to a gene. The CDR3 contains 13 residues. The germline V gene encodes CDR1 MNHEY and CDR2 SMNVEV (reference sequence). CDR3 residues: CASSLGGTGELFF. The CDR3 DNA reads as TGTGCCAGCAGCCTCGGGGGGACCGGGGAGCTGTTTTTT.

Only one count was recorded for this clone. V usage is TRBV18 and J usage is TRBJ1-6, with TRBD1 matching over 8 bases. Looked up from germline, CDR1 is KGHSH and CDR2 is LQKENI. This CDR3 is built from 17 residues. V was clipped by 3 bases and J by 6 bases; unmatched bases: 10. Here the CDR3 reads CASSPPGQGAINSPLHF. The CDR3 region has the DNA TGTGCCAGCTCACCCCCTGGACAGGGCGCTATTAATTCACCCCTCCACTTT.

The CDR3 sequence is CASSPDSNLRKAFF. DNA of the CDR3: TGCGCCAGCAGTCCGGACAGCAACCTGAGGAAAGCTTTCTTT. The chain links TRBV5-1 to TRBJ1-1; possibly TRBD1 for D (6 bases). CDR1 SGHRS and CDR2 YFSETQ come from the germline V gene. This CDR3 contains 14 residues. The V and J ends lost 5 bases and 9 bases respectively, with 20 bases between them.

This CDR3 is CASSLGTNREIMNTEAFF. Written as DNA, the CDR3 is TGTGCCAGCAGCTTAGGGACCAACAGGGAAATCATGAACACTGAAGCTTTCTTT. The chain links TRBV7-6 to TRBJ1-1, with D maybe TRBD1 (6 bases). The CDR3 contains 18 residues. The germline V gene has CDR1 SGHVS and CDR2 FNYEAQ. The V and J ends lost 1 base and 0 bases respectively, with 18 bases between them.

V usage is TRBV3-1 (or the pseudogene TRBV3-2) and J usage is TRBJ1-4; maybe TRBD1 (6 bases). Trimming took off 4 bases at V and 4 bases at J, with 16 bases between the two ends. This CDR3 is 16 amino acids long. CDR1 is LGHDT, CDR2 YNNKEL, per germline (reference sequence). The CDR3 protein is CASSPLVGAINEKLFF. The CDR3 region has the DNA TGTGCCAGCAGCCCTTTGGTGGGGGCCATTAATGAAAAACTGTTTTTT.

The V and J genes are TRBV9 and TRBJ1-6; perhaps TRBD1 as D (5 bases). CDR1 is SGDLS and CDR2 is YYNGEE in the germline V gene. CDR3 length: 16 amino acids. Trimming took 3 bases from V and 0 from J, leaving 10 bases between them. CDR3 nucleotide sequence: TGTGCCAGCAGCGCAACAGGAGACTCCTATAATTCACCCCTCCACTTT. Its protein product is CASSATGDSYNSPLHF.

V is TRBV28 and J is TRBJ2-7; 7 positions match TRBD1. The CDR3 totals 16 residues. After removal of 5 bases from V and 0 bases from J, the junction contained 10 bases not matched to a gene. From germline, CDR1 is MDHEN and CDR2 SYDVKM. For the CDR3, the DNA is TGTGCCAGCAGTCCCCTGCACAGGGACAGCTCCTACGAGCAGTACTTC. Its protein is CASSPLHRDSSYEQYF.

The gene calls are TRBV30 and TRBJ2-5; 13 nucleotides agree with TRBD2. CDR3 length: 14 amino acids. Unmatched junction bases numbered 4, after V lost 5 bases and J lost 4 bases. Germline CDR1 reads GTSNPN; CDR2 reads SVGIG (reference sequence). In nucleotides, the CDR3 is TGTGCCTGGGGGACTAGCGGGATTTCAGAGACCCAGTACTTC. Translation: CAWGTSGISETQYF.

This clone was counted once. J is TRBJ1-2 and V is TRBV6-2 or TRBV6-3, with 8 bases lining up with TRBD1. This CDR3 region has 17 residues. The germline V gene has CDR1 MNHEY and CDR2 SVGEGT. Unmatched junction bases numbered 15, after V lost 2 bases and J lost 7 bases. The DNA of the CDR3 is TGTGCCAGCAGTTACCCTTCTCATATTACAGGGGGAAGTGGCTACACCTTC. Translation gives CASSYPSHITGGSGYTF.

The chain couples TRBV18 to TRBJ1-1; D not certain. In germline, CDR1 is KGHSH, CDR2 LQKENI. The CDR3 totals 13 residues. V dropped 4 bases and J dropped 0 bases, with 6 bases sitting between them. DNA of the CDR3: TGTGCCAGCTCACGAGAGTTGAACACTGAAGCTTTCTTT. Translated: CASSRELNTEAFF.

The chain employs TRBV10-1 and TRBJ2-3, with D possibly being TRBD2 (6 bases). Per germline, CDR1 WNHNN and CDR2 SYGVQD (reference sequence). V lost 5 bases and J 3 bases, leaving 12 bases between the germline ends. The CDR3 is 14 residues long. The CDR3: CASSSYSGTDTQYF. DNA for the CDR3: TGCGCCAGCAGTTCGTACAGCGGGACAGATACGCAGTATTTT.

The chain carries TRBV7-9 and TRBJ1-5; D perhaps matches TRBD1 (6 bases). Deletions cut 4 bases from V and 8 bases from J, with 15 bases between. Germline loops: CDR1 SEHNR, CDR2 FQNEAQ (reference sequence). This CDR3 is built from 14 residues. In DNA form, the CDR3 reads TGTGCCAGCAGCTCAACAGGGAGTGGTGAGCCCCAGCATTTT. Amino acids: CASSSTGSGEPQHF. Full variable domain (remainder filled in from reference TRBV7-9 and TRBJ1-5): DTGVSQNPRHKITKRGQNVTFRCDPISEHNRLYWYRQTLGQGPEFLTYFQNEAQLEKSRLLSDRFSAERPKGSFSTLEIQRTEQGDSAMYLCASSSTGSGEPQHFGDGTRLSIL.

The rearrangement uses TRBV11-2 and TRBJ2-1; 7 bases are shared with TRBD1. Germline values: CDR1 SGHAT, CDR2 FQNNGV. J lost 8 bases, V lost 5 bases, and 9 bases had no gene match. This CDR3 has 14 amino acids. CDR3 in amino acids: CASSVDRAMDEQFF. DNA of the CDR3: TGTGCCAGCAGCGTCGACAGGGCCATGGATGAGCAGTTCTTC.

J is TRBJ2-7 and V is TRBV20-1, with D maybe TRBD1 (5 bases). Per the germline V gene, CDR1 is DFQATT and CDR2 is SNEGSKA (reference sequence). This CDR3 comprises 11 residues. V gave up 4 bases and J gave up 3 bases, with 7 bases separating them. The CDR3 sequence is CSATQGYEQYF. The CDR3 DNA reads as TGCAGTGCTACCCAGGGCTACGAGCAGTACTTC.

DNA of the CDR3: TGTGCCAGCAGTCCCGGGACACGGAGAAATCAGCCCCAGCATTTT. Amino acids: CASSPGTRRNQPQHF. The rearrangement links TRBV27 to TRBJ1-5, with D perhaps matching TRBD1 (6 bases). Germline values: CDR1 MNHEY, CDR2 SMNVEV (reference sequence). The CDR3 is made up of 15 amino acids. With 5 bases removed from V and 4 bases from J, the gap between germline ends came to 15 bases.

This sequence joins TRBV5-1 and TRBJ2-7; TRBD2 is a possible D gene (6 bases). Germline V gene lookup returns CDR1 SGHRS and CDR2 YFSETQ. The CDR3 runs to 15 residues. The germline V and J ends were trimmed by 4 bases and 7 bases, with 21 bases remaining between them. The CDR3 bases are TGCGCCAGCAGCCCTGGGGGGTATGGTTCTGAAGAGCAGTACTTC. Its translation: CASSPGGYGSEEQYF.